This T cell receptor (beta chain) came from a study of cytomegalovirus exposure and HLA in healthy donors. General observations from the study: HLA allele associations emerged for about 18,000 TCR beta sequences in a later analysis, at 0.05 false discovery rate.

The V gene end was trimmed by 6 bases and the J gene end by 1 base; junction bases not matched to a gene: 9. This CDR3 has 16 residues. CDR1 and CDR2 from the germline V gene are SGHAT and FQNNGV. In regard to this clone: Its target is unknown.

The PCR was carried out with 60 Vbeta primers and 13 Jbeta primers. Repertoires were generated with immunoSEQ multiplex PCR, while TCRdb's copy carries only in-frame clones and drops some. The data show 55,000 to 80,000 clones, over 75% seen once. The chain employs TRBV11-2 and TRBJ2-3; 8 nucleotides align to TRBD2. The source is a man between 40 and 49 years old in good health and CMV-seronegative. Sequenced material: PBMCs. The CDR3 coding sequence is TGTGCCAGCAGTTCCGGGGGGGGAAGGGGCACAGATACGCAGTATTTT. As protein: CASSSGGGRGTDTQYF. Full variable domain (rest looked up from reference TRBV11-2 and TRBJ2-3): EAGVAQSPRYKIIEKRQSVAFWCNPISGHATLYWYQQILGQGPKLLIQFQNNGVVDDSQLPKDRFSAERLKGVDSTLKIQPAKLEDSAVYLCASSSGGGRGTDTQYFGPGTRLTVL.